This TCR beta chain is from a study of identical twins. The V gene's germline CDR1 is KGHSH and CDR2 LQKENI. This CDR3 spans 14 amino acids. Trimming cost V 3 bases and J 8 bases, with 16 bases left between them. Using its own MiXCR run on the 5' RACE reads, TCRdb lists one record per CDR3 protein. Among hundreds of thousands of distinct CDR3 sequences listed, 5.5% to 7% were seen once. This sample also appeared in a second study, on yellow fever vaccine responses in identical twins.

The sequenced sample was memory (CD45RO+) T cells sorted from blood. The TCR sequence derives from a woman under 30 in good health. The chain couples TRBV18 to TRBJ1-1, with TRBD1 as a possible D gene (5 bases). CDR3 coding DNA: TGTGCCAGCTCACCGACCGGGACCGCATCGGAAGCTTTCTTT. Translating it yields CASSPTGTASEAFF.